This record looks at one T cell receptor (beta chain) sequence and its context. As yet, its antigen is unknown. V lost 1 base, J lost 0 bases, and 10 bases lay in between. CDR3 length: 15 residues. Germline values: CDR1 SEHNR, CDR2 FQNEAQ (reference sequence). Assay: immunoSEQ multiplex PCR; the TCRdb copy retains only in-frame clones and omits some. The repertoire holds 650,000 to 700,000 clones, with roughly 91% as singletons. This entry is derived from a study of shared clonotypes between healthy human individuals. Study observations and caveats: Of the naive CD4 clonotypes, around 5.2% were shared across several donors.

Among the donors, all were Caucasian adults who lived in Nashville, Tennessee. The clonotype comes from a man younger than 30 in good health. Some clones in this sample may be carry-over from other donors' samples. Sequences were obtained from memory CD8+ T cells from PBMCs. The subset is: CD45RO+ cells pooled with CCR7-negative TemRA cells. The chain employs TRBV7-9 and TRBJ2-7; D possibly corresponds to TRBD1 (5 bases). Here the CDR3 reads CASSLGVGASYEQYF. In DNA form, the CDR3 reads TGTGCCAGCAGCTTAGGGGTAGGGGCCTCCTACGAGCAGTACTTC.